The 8 T cell receptor beta chains presented below share a single source sample, sequenced in a study of T-cell reconstitution after alpha-beta-depleted transplantation in children. The TCRbeta library incorporated unique molecular identifiers. One entry per CDR3 protein results from TCRdb running MiXCR on the PCR reads. The sample contains some 590,000 distinct CDR3 sequences, 10% of which appear only once. The specimen was PBMCs from the stem cell graft donor, collected from the stem cell graft. Every receptor here comes from a human donor who donated a stem cell graft to a child with acute myeloid leukemia.

The chain employs TRBV7-9 and TRBJ1-3, with D perhaps TRBD1 (5 bases). The germline CDR1 and CDR2 sequences are SEHNR and FQNEAQ (reference sequence). This CDR3 is 13 amino acids long. V lost 5 bases, J lost 8 bases, and 13 bases lay in between. The DNA of the CDR3 is TGTGCCAGCAGCAATCGGGACGGCTACACCATATATTTT. Its protein product is CASSNRDGYTIYF. The full variable domain, its missing parts supplied by reference TRBV7-9 and TRBJ1-3, is DTGVSQNPRHKITKRGQNVTFRCDPISEHNRLYWYRQTLGQGPEFLTYFQNEAQLEKSRLLSDRFSAERPKGSFSTLEIQRTEQGDSAMYLCASSNRDGYTIYFGEGSWLTVV.

This clonotype was found a few times. J is TRBJ2-3 and V is TRBV2; 9 bases are shared with TRBD2. J gave up 4 bases and V 3 bases, and 8 bases lay outside the gene matches. Germline-derived CDR1 and CDR2 are SNHLY and FYNNEI. The CDR3 spans 16 residues. The CDR3 DNA reads as TGTGCCAGCAGTGATTCTGTAGCGGGAGACGCAGATACGCAGTATTTT. Translation: CASSDSVAGDADTQYF.

This clonotype was detected only a few times. This chain connects TRBV7-9 to TRBJ1-1; a weak D match, TRBD1 (6 bases). V lost 7 bases and J 8 bases, leaving 23 bases between the germline ends. Germline CDR1 and CDR2: SEHNR and FQNEAQ (reference sequence). CDR3 size: 15 residues. The CDR3 DNA follows: TGTGCCAGCACCCTTTGGGCCGGGGCCGGGGGCGAAGCTTTCTTT. It specifies CASTLWAGAGGEAFF. The full variable domain, with the rest looked up from reference TRBV7-9 and TRBJ1-1, is DTGVSQNPRHKITKRGQNVTFRCDPISEHNRLYWYRQTLGQGPEFLTYFQNEAQLEKSRLLSDRFSAERPKGSFSTLEIQRTEQGDSAMYLCASTLWAGAGGEAFFGQGTRLTVV.

This clonotype came up a few times. The V call is TRBV30, the J call TRBJ1-1; D might be TRBD1 (6 bases). The V and J ends lost 1 base and 7 bases respectively, with 13 bases between them. The CDR3 loop spans 13 amino acids. CDR1 GTSNPN and CDR2 SVGIG come from the germline V gene (reference sequence). The CDR3 is CAWSGAGTFEAFF. In nucleotides, the CDR3 is TGTGCCTGGAGTGGGGCCGGGACATTTGAAGCTTTCTTT.

This clonotype was detected a few times. Here the CDR3 reads CAIGGVDTQYF. The CDR3 DNA reads as TGTGCCATCGGCGGTGTGGATACGCAGTATTTT. The chain employs TRBV10-3 and TRBJ2-3; D ambiguous. Germline loops: CDR1 ENHRY, CDR2 SYGVKD. Trimming removed 8 bases from V and 6 bases from J, with 9 bases in between. This CDR3 has 11 amino acids.

With regard to this clonotype: This may arise from a read error, as a much more abundant clone is one base away. The V call is TRBV20-1, the J call TRBJ2-5; perhaps D is TRBD1 or TRBD2 (5 bases each). This CDR3 spans 12 amino acids. V lost 5 bases to trimming and J lost 2 bases, with 9 bases between them. Germline CDR1 is DFQATT and CDR2 is SNEGSKA (reference sequence). The CDR3 region is CSAPWGQETQYF. CDR3 nucleotides: TGCAGTGCTCCCTGGGGGCAAGAGACCCAGTACTTC.

The chain joins TRBV24-1 to TRBJ2-1, with TRBD1 matching over 8 bases. Germline loops: CDR1 KGHDR, CDR2 SFDVKD. V lost 3 bases to trimming and J lost 5 bases; unmatched junction nucleotides: 8. The CDR3 extends over 16 amino acids. The CDR3: CATSDHRDRPNNEQFF. The CDR3 DNA reads as TGTGCCACCAGTGATCACCGGGACAGGCCGAACAATGAGCAGTTCTTC.

This clonotype was counted only a few times. The rearrangement links TRBV18 to TRBJ1-5, with D possibly being TRBD1 (5 bases). In germline, CDR1 is KGHSH, CDR2 LQKENI. This CDR3 has 15 residues. Trimming shortened V by 2 bases and J by 6 bases, and 14 bases separated the two germline ends. The CDR3, as DNA: TGTGCCAGCTCACCAACCGGGCAGGGAGGTCAGCCCCAGCATTTT. Translation: CASSPTGQGGQPQHF.